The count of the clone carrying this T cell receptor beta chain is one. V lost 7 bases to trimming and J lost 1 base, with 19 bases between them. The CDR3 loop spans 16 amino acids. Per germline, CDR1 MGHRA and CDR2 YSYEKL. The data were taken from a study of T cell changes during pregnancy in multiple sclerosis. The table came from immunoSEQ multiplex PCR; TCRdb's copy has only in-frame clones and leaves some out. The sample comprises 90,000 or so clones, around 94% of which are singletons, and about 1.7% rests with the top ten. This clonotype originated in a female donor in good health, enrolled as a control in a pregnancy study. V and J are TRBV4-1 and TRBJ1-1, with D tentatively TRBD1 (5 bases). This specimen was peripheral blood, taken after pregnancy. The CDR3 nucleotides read TGCGCCAGCACGGGGGGGGTACGAAAAGAGAACACTGAAGCTTTCTTT. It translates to CASTGGVRKENTEAFF.